Each of the 6 T cell receptor beta chains below was sequenced from the same sample in a study of blood T cell repertoires in COVID-19. TCRdb's table, derived via immunoSEQ multiplex PCR, lists solely in-frame clones and lacks some. The sample has approximately 310,000 clones; about 87% are singletons. The sequenced sample consisted of peripheral blood. The source of these receptors is a woman in her forties or fifties who had recovered from COVID-19.

V gene TRBV28 combines with J gene TRBJ1-1; D is undetermined. Trimming left V 3 bases short and J 7 bases short, with 12 bases between. Looked up from germline, CDR1 is MDHEN and CDR2 is SYDVKM. The CDR3 covers 13 residues. DNA of the CDR3: TGTGCCAGCAGTTTGGGAGGGAGCTTTGAAGCTTTCTTT. This encodes CASSLGGSFEAFF.

This clone was counted once. The rearrangement joins TRBV28 to TRBJ1-4; TRBD1 matches 7 bases. Trimming took 7 bases from V and 5 from J; bases not matched to a gene: 7. The CDR3 is 14 amino acids. Germline-derived CDR1 and CDR2 are MDHEN and SYDVKM. The CDR3 DNA reads TGTGCCAGCATCCAGGGGGGTTTAAATGAAAAACTGTTTTTT. Its translation is CASIQGGLNEKLFF.

V is TRBV3-1 (or the pseudogene TRBV3-2) and J is TRBJ2-3, with TRBD2 identical over 11 bases. The CDR3 sequence is 15 residues long. Germline V CDR1 and CDR2: LGHDT, YNNKEL (reference sequence). J was trimmed by 4 bases and V by 4 bases; bases with no gene match: 4. CDR3 sequence: CASSLSGRAPDTQYF. The CDR3 region has the DNA TGTGCCAGCAGCCTTAGCGGGAGGGCCCCAGATACGCAGTATTTT.

The chain uses TRBV15 and TRBJ2-1, with D perhaps matching TRBD2 (5 bases). V was cut by 8 bases and J by 6 bases, with 17 bases left in between. CDR1 LNHNV and CDR2 YYDKDF come from the germline V gene (reference sequence). The CDR3 covers 14 residues. The DNA of the CDR3 is TGTGCCACCGCAGTATATCGGGATACCAATGAGCAGTTCTTC. The encoded protein is CATAVYRDTNEQFF.

This chain connects TRBV3-1 (or the pseudogene TRBV3-2) to TRBJ1-4; D might be TRBD1 (5 bases). Germline V gives CDR1 LGHDT, CDR2 YNNKEL (reference sequence). The germline V and J ends were trimmed by 1 base and 3 bases, with 9 bases remaining between them. CDR3 length equals 15 residues. CDR3 nucleotide sequence: TGTGCCAGCAGCCAAGGATGGGGGGCTAATGAAAAACTGTTTTTT. Protein product: CASSQGWGANEKLFF.

This chain uses TRBV18 with TRBJ1-2; 7 bases line up with TRBD1. V lost 2 bases and J lost 6; bases outside the gene matches: 3. The CDR3 length is 13 residues. Per the germline V gene, CDR1 is KGHSH and CDR2 is LQKENI. The CDR3, as DNA: TGTGCCAGCTCACCAAGTAGGGGGCATGGCTACACCTTC. Amino acids: CASSPSRGHGYTF.